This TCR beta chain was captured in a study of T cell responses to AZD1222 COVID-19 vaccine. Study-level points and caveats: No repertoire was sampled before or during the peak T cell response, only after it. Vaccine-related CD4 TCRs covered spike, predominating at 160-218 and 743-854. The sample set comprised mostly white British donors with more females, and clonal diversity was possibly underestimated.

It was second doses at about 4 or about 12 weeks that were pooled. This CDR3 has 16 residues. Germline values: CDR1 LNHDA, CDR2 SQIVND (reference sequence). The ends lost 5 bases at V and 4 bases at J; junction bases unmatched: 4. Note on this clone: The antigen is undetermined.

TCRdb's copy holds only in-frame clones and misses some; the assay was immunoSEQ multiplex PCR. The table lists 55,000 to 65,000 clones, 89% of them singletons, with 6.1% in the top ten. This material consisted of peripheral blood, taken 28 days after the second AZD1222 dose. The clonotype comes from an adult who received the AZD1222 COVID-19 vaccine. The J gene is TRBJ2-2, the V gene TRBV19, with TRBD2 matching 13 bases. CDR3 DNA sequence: TGTGCCAGTAGTCGACTAGCGGGGGGAAGCACCGGGGAGCTGTTTTTT. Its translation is CASSRLAGGSTGELFF.